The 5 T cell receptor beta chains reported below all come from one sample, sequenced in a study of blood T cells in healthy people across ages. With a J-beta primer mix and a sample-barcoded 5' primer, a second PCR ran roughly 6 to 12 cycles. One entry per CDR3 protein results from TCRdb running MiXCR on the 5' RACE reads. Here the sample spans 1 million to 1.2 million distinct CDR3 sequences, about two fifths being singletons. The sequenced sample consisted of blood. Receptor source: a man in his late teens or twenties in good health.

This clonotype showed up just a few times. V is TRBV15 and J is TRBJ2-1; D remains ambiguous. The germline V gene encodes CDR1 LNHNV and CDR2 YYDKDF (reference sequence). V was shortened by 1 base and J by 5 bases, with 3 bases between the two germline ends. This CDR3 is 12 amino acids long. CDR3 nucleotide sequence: TGTGCCACCAGCAGAGTAAACAATGAGCAGTTCTTC. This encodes CATSRVNNEQFF.

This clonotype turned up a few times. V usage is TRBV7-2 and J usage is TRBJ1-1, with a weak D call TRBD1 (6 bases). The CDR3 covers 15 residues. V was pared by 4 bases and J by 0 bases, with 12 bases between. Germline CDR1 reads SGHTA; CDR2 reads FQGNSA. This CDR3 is CASSSRTVLNTEAFF. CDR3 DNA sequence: TGTGCCAGCAGCTCCCGGACAGTACTGAACACTGAAGCTTTCTTT.

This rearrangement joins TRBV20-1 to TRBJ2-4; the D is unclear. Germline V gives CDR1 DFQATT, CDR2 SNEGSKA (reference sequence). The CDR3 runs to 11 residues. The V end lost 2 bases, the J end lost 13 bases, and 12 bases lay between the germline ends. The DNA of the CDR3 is TGCAGTGCTAGATCGTCAATAGAGCAGTACTTC. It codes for CSARSSIEQYF.

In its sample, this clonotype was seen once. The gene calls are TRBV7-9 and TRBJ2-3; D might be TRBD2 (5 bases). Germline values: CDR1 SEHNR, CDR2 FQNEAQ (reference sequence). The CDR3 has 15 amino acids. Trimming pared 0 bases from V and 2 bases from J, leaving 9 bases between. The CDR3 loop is CASSLALANTDTQYF. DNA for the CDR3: TGTGCCAGCAGCTTAGCGCTAGCTAACACAGATACGCAGTATTTT.

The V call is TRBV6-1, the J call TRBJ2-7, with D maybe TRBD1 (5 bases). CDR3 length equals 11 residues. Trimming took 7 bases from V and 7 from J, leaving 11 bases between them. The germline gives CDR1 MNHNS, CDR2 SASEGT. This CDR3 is CASTLDNEQYF. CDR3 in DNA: TGTGCCAGCACCCTGGACAATGAGCAGTACTTC.